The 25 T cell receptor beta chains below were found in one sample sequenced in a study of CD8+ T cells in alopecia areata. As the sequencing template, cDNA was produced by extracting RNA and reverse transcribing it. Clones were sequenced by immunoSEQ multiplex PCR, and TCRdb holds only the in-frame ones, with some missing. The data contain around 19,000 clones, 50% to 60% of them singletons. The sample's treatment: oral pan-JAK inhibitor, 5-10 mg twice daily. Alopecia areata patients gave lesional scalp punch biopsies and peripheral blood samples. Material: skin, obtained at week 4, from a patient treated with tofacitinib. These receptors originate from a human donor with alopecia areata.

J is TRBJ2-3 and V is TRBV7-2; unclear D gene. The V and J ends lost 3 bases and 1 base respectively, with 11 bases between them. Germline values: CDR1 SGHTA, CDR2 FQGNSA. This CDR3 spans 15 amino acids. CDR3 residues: CASSFRSGRTDTQYF. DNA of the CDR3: TGTGCCAGCAGCTTTAGGTCTGGCCGCACAGATACGCAGTATTTT.

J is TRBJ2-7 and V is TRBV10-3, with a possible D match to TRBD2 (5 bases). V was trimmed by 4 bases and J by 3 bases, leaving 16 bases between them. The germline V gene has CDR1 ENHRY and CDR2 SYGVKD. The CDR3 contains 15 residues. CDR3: CAISVVRTGNYEQYF. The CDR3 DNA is TGTGCCATCAGTGTGGTTCGGACGGGGAACTACGAGCAGTACTTC.

This CDR3 reads CASSPPGQGAYEQYF. DNA of the CDR3: TGTGCCAGCAGTCCTCCGGGACAGGGGGCCTACGAGCAGTACTTC. The chain combines TRBV6-5 with TRBJ2-7, with 11 bases lining up with TRBD1. V lost 5 bases and J lost 2; bases outside the gene matches: 5. The CDR3 consists of 15 residues. Looked up from germline, CDR1 is MNHEY and CDR2 is SVGAGI.

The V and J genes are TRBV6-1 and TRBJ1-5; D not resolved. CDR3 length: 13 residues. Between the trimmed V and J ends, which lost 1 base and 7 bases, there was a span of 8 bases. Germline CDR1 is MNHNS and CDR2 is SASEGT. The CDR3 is CASSEEWKQPQHF. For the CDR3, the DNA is TGTGCCAGCAGTGAAGAATGGAAACAGCCCCAGCATTTT.

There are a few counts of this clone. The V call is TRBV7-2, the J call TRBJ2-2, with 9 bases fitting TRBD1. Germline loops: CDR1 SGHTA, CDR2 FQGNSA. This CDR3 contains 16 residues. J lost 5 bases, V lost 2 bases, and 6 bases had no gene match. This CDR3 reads CASSLSRTGVTGELFF. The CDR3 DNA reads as TGTGCCAGCAGCTTATCCCGGACAGGGGTGACCGGGGAGCTGTTTTTT.

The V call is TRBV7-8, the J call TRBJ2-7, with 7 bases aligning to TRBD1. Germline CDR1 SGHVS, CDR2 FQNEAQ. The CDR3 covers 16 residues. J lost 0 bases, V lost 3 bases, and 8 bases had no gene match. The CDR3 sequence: CASSFTDRVFSYEQYF. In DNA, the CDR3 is TGTGCCAGCAGCTTCACCGACAGGGTCTTCTCCTACGAGCAGTACTTC.

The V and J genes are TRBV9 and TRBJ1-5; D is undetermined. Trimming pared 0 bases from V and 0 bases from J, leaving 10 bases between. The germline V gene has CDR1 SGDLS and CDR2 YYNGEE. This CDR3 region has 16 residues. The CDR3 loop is CASSVEGRDSNQPQHF. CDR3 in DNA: TGTGCCAGCAGCGTAGAAGGGAGGGATAGCAATCAGCCCCAGCATTTT.

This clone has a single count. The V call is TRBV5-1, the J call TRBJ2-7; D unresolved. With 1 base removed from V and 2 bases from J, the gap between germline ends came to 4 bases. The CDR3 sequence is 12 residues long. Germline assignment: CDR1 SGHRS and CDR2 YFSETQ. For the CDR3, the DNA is TGCGCCAGCAGCTTGAAACCCTACGAGCAGTACTTC. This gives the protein CASSLKPYEQYF.

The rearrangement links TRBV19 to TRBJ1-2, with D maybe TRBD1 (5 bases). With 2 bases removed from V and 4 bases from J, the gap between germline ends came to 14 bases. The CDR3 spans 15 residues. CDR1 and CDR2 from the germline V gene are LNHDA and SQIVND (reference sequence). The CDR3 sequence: CASSIPKTGFYGYTF. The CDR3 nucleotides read TGTGCCAGTAGTATACCAAAAACAGGTTTCTATGGCTACACCTTC.

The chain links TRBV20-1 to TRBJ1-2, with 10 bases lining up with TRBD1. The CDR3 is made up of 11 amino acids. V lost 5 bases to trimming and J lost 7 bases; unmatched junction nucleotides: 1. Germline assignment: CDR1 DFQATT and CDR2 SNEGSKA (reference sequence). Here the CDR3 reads CSARTGGGYTF. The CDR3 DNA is TGCAGTGCTCGGACAGGGGGTGGCTACACCTTC.

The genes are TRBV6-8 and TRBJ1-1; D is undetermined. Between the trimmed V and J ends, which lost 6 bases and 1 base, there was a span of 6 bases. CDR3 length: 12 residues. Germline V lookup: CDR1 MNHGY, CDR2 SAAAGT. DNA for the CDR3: TGTGCCAGCAGAACACCGAACACTGAAGCTTTCTTT. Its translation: CASRTPNTEAFF.

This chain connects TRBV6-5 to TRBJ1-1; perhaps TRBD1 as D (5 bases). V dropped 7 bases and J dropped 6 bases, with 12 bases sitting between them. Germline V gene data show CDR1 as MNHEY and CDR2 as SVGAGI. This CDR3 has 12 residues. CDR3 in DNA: TGTGCCAGCAAGGGGTGGACGGCTGAAGCTTTCTTT. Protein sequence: CASKGWTAEAFF.

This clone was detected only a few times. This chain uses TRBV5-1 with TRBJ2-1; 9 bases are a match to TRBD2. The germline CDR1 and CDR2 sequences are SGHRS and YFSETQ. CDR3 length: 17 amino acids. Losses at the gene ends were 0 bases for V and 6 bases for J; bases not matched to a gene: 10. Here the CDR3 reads CASSLAGSGGLPNEQFF. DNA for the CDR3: TGCGCCAGCAGCTTGGCTGGTAGCGGGGGACTCCCCAATGAGCAGTTCTTC.

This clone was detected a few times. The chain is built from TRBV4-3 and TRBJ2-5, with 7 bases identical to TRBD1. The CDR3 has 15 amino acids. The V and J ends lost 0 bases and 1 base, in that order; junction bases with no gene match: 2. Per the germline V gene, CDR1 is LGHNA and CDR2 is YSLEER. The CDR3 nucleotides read TGCGCCAGCAGCCAAGAGACAGGGCTCCAAGAGACCCAGTACTTC. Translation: CASSQETGLQETQYF.

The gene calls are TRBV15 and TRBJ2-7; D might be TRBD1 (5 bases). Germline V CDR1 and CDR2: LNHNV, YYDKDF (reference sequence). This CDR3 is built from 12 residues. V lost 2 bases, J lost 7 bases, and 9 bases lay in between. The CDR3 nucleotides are TGTGCCACCAGCAGACCGACAGCAGAGCAGTACTTC. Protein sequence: CATSRPTAEQYF.

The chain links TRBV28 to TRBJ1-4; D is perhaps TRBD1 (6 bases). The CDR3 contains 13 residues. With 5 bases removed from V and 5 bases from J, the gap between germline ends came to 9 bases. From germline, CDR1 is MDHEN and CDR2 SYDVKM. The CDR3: CASSGGRNEKLFF. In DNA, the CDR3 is TGTGCCAGCAGTGGGGGGCGAAATGAAAAACTGTTTTTT.

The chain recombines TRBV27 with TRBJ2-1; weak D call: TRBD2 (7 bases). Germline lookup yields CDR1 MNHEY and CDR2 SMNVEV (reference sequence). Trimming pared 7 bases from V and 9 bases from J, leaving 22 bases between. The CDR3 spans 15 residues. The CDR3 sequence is CASTFSAGAGAEQFF. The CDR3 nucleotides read TGTGCCAGCACATTCAGTGCGGGGGCAGGGGCTGAGCAGTTCTTC.

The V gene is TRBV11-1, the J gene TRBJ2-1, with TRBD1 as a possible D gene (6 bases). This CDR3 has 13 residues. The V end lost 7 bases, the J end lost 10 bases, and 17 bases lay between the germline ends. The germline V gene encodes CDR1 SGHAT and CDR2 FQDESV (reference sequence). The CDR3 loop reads CASTLRVGAEQFF. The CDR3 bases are TGTGCCAGCACACTTCGCGTGGGGGCGGAGCAGTTCTTC.

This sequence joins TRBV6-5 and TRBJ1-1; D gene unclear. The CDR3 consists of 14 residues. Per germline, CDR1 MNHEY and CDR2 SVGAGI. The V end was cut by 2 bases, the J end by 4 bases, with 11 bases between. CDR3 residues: CASSYGGDSTEAFF. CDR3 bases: TGTGCCAGCAGTTACGGCGGGGATAGCACTGAAGCTTTCTTT.

CDR3 nucleotide sequence: TGTGCCAGCAGCCCACGGACAGGGTTTGAGCAGTACTTC. Its translation: CASSPRTGFEQYF. V is TRBV7-2 and J is TRBJ2-7; TRBD1 matches at 8 bases. Unmatched junction bases numbered 7, after V lost 5 bases and J lost 7 bases. Germline V gene data show CDR1 as SGHTA and CDR2 as FQGNSA. The CDR3 totals 13 residues.

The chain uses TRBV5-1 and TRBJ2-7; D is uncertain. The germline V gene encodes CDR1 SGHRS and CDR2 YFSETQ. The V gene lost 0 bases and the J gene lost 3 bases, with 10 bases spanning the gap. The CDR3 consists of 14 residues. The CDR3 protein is CASSLVGTNYEQYF. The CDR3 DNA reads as TGCGCCAGCAGCTTGGTAGGCACCAACTACGAGCAGTACTTC.

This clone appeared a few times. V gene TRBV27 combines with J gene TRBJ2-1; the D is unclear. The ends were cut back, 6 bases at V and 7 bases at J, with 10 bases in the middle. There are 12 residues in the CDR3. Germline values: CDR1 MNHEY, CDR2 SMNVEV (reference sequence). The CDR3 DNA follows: TGTGCCAGCAGCCCTCTAGGGAATGAGCAGTTCTTC. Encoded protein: CASSPLGNEQFF.

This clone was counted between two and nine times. The CDR3 protein is CASSSNEQFF. In DNA, the CDR3 is TGTGCCAGCTCAAGTAATGAGCAGTTCTTC. The chain recombines TRBV18 with TRBJ2-1, with D unclear. The CDR3 has 10 residues. CDR1 and CDR2 from the germline V gene are KGHSH and LQKENI. Trimming removed 5 bases at V and 7 bases at J, with 3 bases between.

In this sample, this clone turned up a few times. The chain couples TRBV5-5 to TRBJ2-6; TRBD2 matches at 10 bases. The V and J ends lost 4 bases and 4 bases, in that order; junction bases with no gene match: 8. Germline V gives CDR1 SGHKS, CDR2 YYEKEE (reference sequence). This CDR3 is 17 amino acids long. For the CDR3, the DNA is TGTGCCAGCAGCCTGAGCGGGGGGGCCGCCGGGGCCAACGTCCTGACTTTC. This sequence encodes CASSLSGGAAGANVLTF.

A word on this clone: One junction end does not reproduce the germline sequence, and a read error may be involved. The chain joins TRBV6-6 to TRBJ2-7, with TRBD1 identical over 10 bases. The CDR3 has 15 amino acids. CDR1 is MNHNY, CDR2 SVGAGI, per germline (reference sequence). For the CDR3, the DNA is TGTGTCAGCAGTTACCCTGGACAGGGGGCCTACGAGCAGTACTTC. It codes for CVSSYPGQGAYEQYF.